A selection of T cell receptor beta chains follows, all from one sample in a study of blood T cells in healthy people across ages. TCRdb passed the 5' RACE reads through MiXCR, listing each CDR3 protein once. The sample yields more than 1,400,000 distinct CDR3 sequences, around 39% seen once. The sequenced material came from blood. All receptors come from a young woman in good health. Each CDR3 is given with its conserved first and last residue. The order of the fields is clone size, D gene, V gene, CDR3 length, J gene, CDR3 DNA, CDR3 protein. D genes are given only for firm matches. A clone size is listed for some rows: how often the clone was seen (once, few, many), or a class if it is expanded.

>-|TRBD1|TRBV11-2|14|TRBJ1-2
TGTGCCAGCGCGTTGACAGGGAGTGGGTATGGCTACACCTTC
CASALTGSGYGYTF
>-|-|TRBV20-1|14|TRBJ2-5
TGCAGTGCTTATACGACAGCACTTGGGGAGACCCAGTACTTC
CSAYTTALGETQYF
>-|-|TRBV6-5|13|TRBJ1-2
TGTGCCAGCAGACCCAGCCCGGGGTATGGCTACACCTTC
CASRPSPGYGYTF
>-|TRBD2|TRBV7-8|17|TRBJ2-7
TGTGCCAGCAGCCGAGGGACTAGCGGGGGGGCGCTCTACGAGCAGTACTTC
CASSRGTSGGALYEQYF
>-|TRBD1|TRBV4-1|17|TRBJ1-1
TGCGCCAGCAGACGCGTGATGGGGGGCAGGGGGCGACCTGAAGCTTTCTTT
CASRRVMGGRGRPEAFF
>-|-|TRBV2|16|TRBJ2-1
TGTGCCAGCAGTGATTCGGCAGGGGCCTCCTACAATGAGCAGTTCTTC
CASSDSAGASYNEQFF
>-|-|TRBV5-1|17|TRBJ1-4
TGCGCCAGCAGGGCCGGCAGCCGGAGCGAAGTTAATGAAAAACTGTTTTTT
CASRAGSRSEVNEKLFF
>-|-|TRBV7-8|14|TRBJ2-7
TGTGCCAGCAGCATCAACAGGGACTCCTACGAGCAGTACTTC
CASSINRDSYEQYF
>-|-|TRBV6-2/TRBV6-3|16|TRBJ2-3
TGTGCCAGCAGTTACTCGACGGGGGTCTCCACAGATACGCAGTATTTT
CASSYSTGVSTDTQYF
>-|-|TRBV14|15|TRBJ1-1
TGTGCCAGCAGCCTAATACAGGGATGGGAACCTGAAGCTTTCTTT
CASSLIQGWEPEAFF
>-|-|TRBV24-1|12|TRBJ2-3
TGTGCCACCAGTGGTGAAACAGATACGCAGTATTTT
CATSGETDTQYF
>-|-|TRBV12-3/TRBV12-4|15|TRBJ1-2
TGTGCCAGCAGTTTAGCGCTTACAGGGCATGGGGGCTACACCTTC
CASSLALTGHGGYTF
>-|-|TRBV28|16|TRBJ2-3
TGTGCCAGCAGTTCCGCGTTTGGCGGGGGCGCAGATACGCAGTATTTT
CASSSAFGGGADTQYF
>-|TRBD2|TRBV6-1|15|TRBJ2-7
TGTGCCAGCAGTGAGAGTGTTAGCGGGAACTACGAGCAGTACTTC
CASSESVSGNYEQYF
>-|-|TRBV6-5|13|TRBJ1-2
TGTGCCAGCAGTTACAGAGGGGACGGTGGCTACACCTTC
CASSYRGDGGYTF
>-|-|TRBV20-1|13|TRBJ2-1
TGCAGTGCTAGAGGCTACCAATACAATGAGCAGTTCTTC
CSARGYQYNEQFF
>-|TRBD1|TRBV10-2|14|TRBJ2-1
TGCGCCAGCAGTGAGGACAGGGGGCTAAATGAGCAGTTCTTC
CASSEDRGLNEQFF
>-|-|TRBV3-1|14|TRBJ1-2
TGTGCCAGCAGCCAAGTAGAGGCGGGGGGCGGCTACACCTTC
CASSQVEAGGGYTF
>-|-|TRBV9|14|TRBJ2-5
TGTGCCAGCAGCGCTAGACAGACCGTGGGGACCCAGTACTTC
CASSARQTVGTQYF
>-|TRBD2|TRBV28|15|TRBJ2-4
TGTGCCAGCAGTTCCGGAAGCGGACTAGCGGGAGAGGAGTACTTC
CASSSGSGLAGEEYF
>-|-|TRBV20-1|16|TRBJ2-5
TGCAGTGCTAGAACGGGTTGGCGCGGGCTCCAAGAGACCCAGTACTTC
CSARTGWRGLQETQYF
>-|-|TRBV11-2|13|TRBJ2-1
TGTGCCAGCAGCTTTTTTGGTGGGAATAAGCAGTTCTTC
CASSFFGGNKQFF
>few|-|TRBV29-1|14|TRBJ1-1
TGCAGCGTGGGGGGGACTCCAAGGAACACTGAAGCTTTCTTT
CSVGGTPRNTEAFF
>-|TRBD1|TRBV30|14|TRBJ2-7
TGTGCCTGGAGTGTACAGGGGGTTTCCTACGAGCAGTACTTC
CAWSVQGVSYEQYF
>few|TRBD1|TRBV28|16|TRBJ1-1
TGTGCCAGCAGTTTAACCGGGGACAGCATGAACACTGAAGCTTTCTTT
CASSLTGDSMNTEAFF
>-|-|TRBV21-1|16|TRBJ1-5
TGTGCCAGCAGCAAAGGGCCGCAGGGGCTCAATCAGCCCCAGCATTTT
CASSKGPQGLNQPQHF
>-|TRBD2|TRBV7-2|16|TRBJ2-7
TGTGCCAGCAGCTTGACCGGGACTAGCGGGGCTTACGAGCAGTACTTC
CASSLTGTSGAYEQYF
>-|TRBD1|TRBV28|16|TRBJ1-1
TGTGCCACCAAGGGGGCGGGACAGGGGTTGAACACTGAAGCTTTCTTT
CATKGAGQGLNTEAFF
>few|-|TRBV20-1|11|TRBJ1-2
TGCAGTGCACAGCCTAACTATGGCTACACCTTC
CSAQPNYGYTF
>-|TRBD1|TRBV12-5|15|TRBJ2-5
TGTGCTAGTGGTCGACCGGGACAGGGAGGGGAGACCCAGTACTTC
CASGRPGQGGETQYF
>-|-|TRBV5-5|14|TRBJ2-7
TGTGCCAGCAGCTTGACAGCGCCAACCTACGAGCAGTACTTC
CASSLTAPTYEQYF
>-|-|TRBV18|15|TRBJ1-2
TGTGCCAGCTCACCACCGGACCGACAAAACTATGGCTACACCTTC
CASSPPDRQNYGYTF
>few|-|TRBV4-1|16|TRBJ1-2
TGCGCCAGCAGCCAAGAACCGGGGGCGTTGAACTATGGCTACACCTTC
CASSQEPGALNYGYTF
>-|-|TRBV6-1|14|TRBJ2-3
TGTGCCAGCAGTGAAGCGCGGGACCACCGTACGCAGTATTTT
CASSEARDHRTQYF
>-|-|TRBV9|14|TRBJ2-5
TGTGCCAGCAGCGCAACTAGTAACGGAGAGACCCAGTACTTC
CASSATSNGETQYF
>-|-|TRBV7-6|14|TRBJ1-2
TGTGCCAGCAGCTCCCACCTCGGGGGTGAGGGCTACACCTTC
CASSSHLGGEGYTF
>few|-|TRBV29-1|12|TRBJ2-5
TGCAGCGTTGTTGCGGGTCCAGAGACCCAGTACTTC
CSVVAGPETQYF
>few|-|TRBV13|14|TRBJ2-3
TGTGCCGTCCGGGCCCCGCAGCAAACAGATACGCAGTATTTT
CAVRAPQQTDTQYF
>-|-|TRBV10-3|13|TRBJ1-2
TGTGCCATCAGTGAGACAACGATCTATGGCTACACCTTC
CAISETTIYGYTF
>-|TRBD1|TRBV7-9|15|TRBJ2-7
TGTGCCAGCACCCTGGGGGACAGGGAATATAATGAGCAGTACTTC
CASTLGDREYNEQYF
>once|-|TRBV21-1|12|TRBJ1-1
TGTGCCAGCAGCTTCCGACGTTATAGAGCTTTCTTT
CASSFRRYRAFF